This T cell receptor beta chain was recorded in a study of blood T cells in healthy people across ages. Study-level results: Observed TCR beta diversity per million T cells went down as age went up. This fall followed a roughly linear course with age.

Worth noting for this clonotype: No antigen is known for it.

This CDR3 is built from 15 residues. CDR1 and CDR2 (germline): SGHTS, YDEGEE. V dropped 5 bases and J dropped 3 bases, with 15 bases sitting between them. A second roughly 6 to 11 cycle PCR used barcoded and J-beta primers. Each cDNA molecule was tagged by a template-switch adaptor that had 12 random nucleotides. TCRdb re-called the 5' RACE reads through MiXCR, storing one row per CDR3 protein. The sample contains hundreds of thousands of distinct CDR3 sequences, about 25% of which appear only once. V usage is TRBV5-8 and J usage is TRBJ1-5; a possible D gene is TRBD1 (6 bases). The sequenced sample was blood. This receptor was taken from a woman aged 65 to 85 in good health. CDR3 residues: CASSKTGFNNQPQHF. The CDR3, as DNA: TGTGCCAGCAGTAAGACAGGTTTCAACAATCAGCCCCAGCATTTT.